The clone carrying this T cell receptor (beta chain) turned up a few times. TCRdb ran MiXCR on the 5' RACE reads and lists one entry per CDR3 protein. This sample carries 300,000 to 350,000 distinct CDR3 sequences, roughly a fifth of them seen once, and the ten largest clones take 20% to 25%. This record belongs to a study of T-cell memory formation after mild COVID-19. Germline CDR1 is MDHEN and CDR2 is SYDVKM. This CDR3 comprises 15 residues. Germline trimming cut 9 bases from V and 4 bases from J; bases unmatched to any gene: 10. The chain is built from TRBV28 and TRBJ2-2; 8 bases agree with TRBD1. Sequenced: PBMCs or a T cell subset sorted from them (not recorded which). This TCR came from a man aged 18-30 years who had mild COVID-19 (a few samples of this study predate the infection). Cell type and time point are not known. CDR3 DNA sequence: TGTGCCAGTACTACCAGGGGGCCTGGCACCGGGGAGCTGTTTTTT. Its protein is CASTTRGPGTGELFF. The complete variable domain, with remaining parts taken from reference TRBV28 and TRBJ2-2, reads DVKVTQSSRYLVKRTGEKVFLECVQDMDHENMFWYRQDPGLGLRLIYFSYDVKMKEKGDIPEGYSVSREKKERFSLILESASTNQTSMYLCASTTRGPGTGELFFGEGSRLTVL.